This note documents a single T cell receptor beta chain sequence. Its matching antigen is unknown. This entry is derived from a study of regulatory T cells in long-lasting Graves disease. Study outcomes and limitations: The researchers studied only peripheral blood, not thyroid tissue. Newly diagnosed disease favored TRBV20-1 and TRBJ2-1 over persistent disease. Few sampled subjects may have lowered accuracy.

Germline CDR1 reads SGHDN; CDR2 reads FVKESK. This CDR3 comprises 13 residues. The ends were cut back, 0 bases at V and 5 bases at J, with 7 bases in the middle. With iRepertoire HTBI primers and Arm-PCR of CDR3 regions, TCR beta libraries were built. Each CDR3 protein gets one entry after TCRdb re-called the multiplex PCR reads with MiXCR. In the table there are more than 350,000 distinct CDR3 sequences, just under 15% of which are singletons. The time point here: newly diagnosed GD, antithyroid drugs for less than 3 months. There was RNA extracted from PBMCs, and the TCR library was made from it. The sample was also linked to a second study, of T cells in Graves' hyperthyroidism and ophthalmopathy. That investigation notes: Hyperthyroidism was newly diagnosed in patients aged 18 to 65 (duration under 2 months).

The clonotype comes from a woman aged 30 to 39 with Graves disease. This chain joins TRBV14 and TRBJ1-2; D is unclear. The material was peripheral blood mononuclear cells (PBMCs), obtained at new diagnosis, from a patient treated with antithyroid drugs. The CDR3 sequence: CASSQDQGYGYTF. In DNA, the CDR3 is TGTGCCAGCAGCCAAGACCAAGGGTATGGCTACACCTTC.